This TCR beta chain was sequenced for a study of blood T cells in healthy people across ages. There are 11 residues in the CDR3. CDR1 and CDR2 (germline): KGHDR, SFDVKD. This clonotype was seen more than once but under ten times. Primers used in a second PCR of roughly 6 to 11 cycles were a sample-barcoded 5' primer and a J-beta primer mix. TCRdb reprocessed the 5' RACE reads via MiXCR and lists one record per CDR3 protein. The sample holds some 710,000 distinct CDR3 sequences, around 45% seen once. The source material was blood. The chain uses TRBV24-1 and TRBJ1-5; D is ambiguous. The receptor was isolated from an elderly man in good health. CDR3 amino acids: CAGWVNQPQHF. The CDR3 bases are TGTGCGGGGTGGGTCAATCAGCCCCAGCATTTT.